This T cell receptor (beta chain) was captured in a study of cytomegalovirus exposure and HLA in healthy donors. Across the study: HLA-typed donors were the source of approximately 80 million unique TCRs held in an early data release.

This PCR relied on a set of 60 Vbeta primers and 13 Jbeta primers. Clones were read by immunoSEQ multiplex PCR, and TCRdb kept only the in-frame ones, dropping some. The sample lists 190,000 or so clones; approximately 82% were seen once. Note on this clone: Its antigen is not identified.

Germline V lookup: CDR1 MNHEY, CDR2 SMNVEV (reference sequence). The V and J ends lost 5 bases and 0 bases, in that order; junction bases with no gene match: 7. The CDR3 extends over 15 amino acids. Study-wide points: Highest at DRB1 and lowest at HLA-C, TCR association rates differed among HLA loci in a later analysis. Later findings reportedly placed an Asian-associated ancestry cluster below the roughly 700-donor mean for N-insertions.

The sequence was collected from a woman between 50 and 59 years old in good health and CMV-seropositive. Sequenced input: PBMCs. The genes are TRBV27 and TRBJ2-7; 7 bases are shared with TRBD2. This CDR3 is CASSLLPGGSYEQYF. The CDR3 DNA is TGTGCCAGCAGTCTCCTGCCGGGGGGCTCCTACGAGCAGTACTTC.